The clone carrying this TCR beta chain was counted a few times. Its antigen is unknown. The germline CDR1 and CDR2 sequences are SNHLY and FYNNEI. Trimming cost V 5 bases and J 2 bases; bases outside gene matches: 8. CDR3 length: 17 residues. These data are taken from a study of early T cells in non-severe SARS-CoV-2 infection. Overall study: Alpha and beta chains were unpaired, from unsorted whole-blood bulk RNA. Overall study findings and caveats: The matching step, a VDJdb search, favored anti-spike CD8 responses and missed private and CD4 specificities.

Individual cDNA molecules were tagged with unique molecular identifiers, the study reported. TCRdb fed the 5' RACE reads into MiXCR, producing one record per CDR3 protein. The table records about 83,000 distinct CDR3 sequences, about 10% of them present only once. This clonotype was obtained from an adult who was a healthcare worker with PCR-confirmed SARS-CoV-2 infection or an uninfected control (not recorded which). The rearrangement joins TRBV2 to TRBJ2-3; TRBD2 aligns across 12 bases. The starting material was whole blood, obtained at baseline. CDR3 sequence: CASSTNRLAGDTDTQYF. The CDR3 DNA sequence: TGTGCCAGCAGTACCAATAGACTAGCGGGAGACACAGATACGCAGTATTTT.